This T cell receptor (beta chain) comes out of a study of CD8+ T cells in alopecia areata. Reverse transcription of extracted RNA yielded cDNA, which provided the sequencing template. Sequenced by immunoSEQ multiplex PCR; TCRdb stores in-frame clones only, minus some. The sample lists about 190,000 clones, 45% to 75% occurring once. Treatment defined: oral pan-JAK inhibitor, 5-10 mg twice daily. Sampling of alopecia areata patients yielded lesional scalp punch biopsies as well as peripheral blood. From PBMCs, CD4+ and CD8+ T cells were sorted. As to this clone: Its antigen is unknown.

The CDR3 extends over 13 amino acids. The V end lost 0 bases, the J end lost 8 bases, and 8 bases lay between the germline ends. In germline, CDR1 is SSHAT, CDR2 FNYEAQ (reference sequence). Study results and caveats: Scalp clonality and expanded CD8+ clones among the top 100 showed significant decreases with tofacitinib. Baseline CD8+ expansion's link to response remains uncertain, as there was one nonresponder.

This rearrangement joins TRBV7-7 to TRBJ2-1; D tentatively reads TRBD1 or TRBD2 (5 bases each). The clonotype comes from a human donor with alopecia areata. Here the sequenced sample was CD4+ T cells sorted from blood, taken at week 4, from a patient treated with tofacitinib. This CDR3 is CASSLAVGDEQFF. CDR3 DNA sequence: TGTGCCAGCAGCTTAGCGGTGGGGGATGAGCAGTTCTTC.